This T cell receptor beta chain was identified in a study of vaccination and CD4 T cells after COVID-19. Turning to the study itself: Overlapping spike pools from SARS-CoV-2 and HCoV-NL63, HCoV-OC43 and HCoV-229E served as culture stimuli.

Notes on the study in general: The rise in median SARS-CoV-2-reactive clonotypes, from approximately 23 to 38, was not significant.

Regarding treatment: roughly 11-day PBMC culture with coronavirus spike peptide pools or control peptides (ViraFEST assay). An unexposed donor provided the CD4+ T cells, which were collected before the COVID-19 pandemic (2011-2018). ViraFEST enlarged antigen-specific T cell populations with peptide pools and afterwards sequenced TCRs. Investigators exposed CD4+ T cells from unexposed donors to SARS-CoV-2 S/N and four cold-coronavirus spikes, as cells permitted. About this clonotype itself: The target antigen is unknown.

CDR1 SGHVS and CDR2 FNYEAQ come from the germline V gene. This CDR3 is built from 18 residues. Trimming cost V 2 bases and J 1 base, with 18 bases left between them. Sequencing of DNA taken from cultured CD4+ T cells relied on the Oncomine TCR Beta short-read assay. Genomic DNA was taken out of cultured CD4+ T cells by extraction. Each CDR3 protein gets one entry after TCRdb re-called the PCR reads with MiXCR. The sample holds some 8,000 distinct CDR3 sequences, under 40% seen once. The source material was CD4+ T cells from blood, cultured in vitro. The chain employs TRBV7-6 and TRBJ1-5; a weak D match, TRBD1 (5 bases). The TCR comes from a human donor in good health. CDR3 residues: CASSLRGTQESSNQPQHF. CDR3 coding DNA: TGTGCCAGCAGCTTACGGGGCACTCAGGAGAGCAGCAATCAGCCCCAGCATTTT.